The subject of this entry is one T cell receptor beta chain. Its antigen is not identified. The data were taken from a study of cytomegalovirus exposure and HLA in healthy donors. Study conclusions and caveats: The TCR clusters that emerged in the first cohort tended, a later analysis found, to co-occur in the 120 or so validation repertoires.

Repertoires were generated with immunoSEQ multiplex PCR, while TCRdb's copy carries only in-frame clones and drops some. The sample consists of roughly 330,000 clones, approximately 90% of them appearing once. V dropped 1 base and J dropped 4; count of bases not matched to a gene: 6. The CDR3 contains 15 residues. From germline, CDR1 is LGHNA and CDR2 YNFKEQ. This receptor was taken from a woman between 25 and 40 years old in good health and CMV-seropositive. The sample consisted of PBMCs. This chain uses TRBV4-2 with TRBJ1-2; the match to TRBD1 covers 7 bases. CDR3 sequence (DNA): TGTGCCAGCAGCCAAGGTCAGGGGGTTCCCTATGGCTACACCTTC. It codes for CASSQGQGVPYGYTF.